The text below deals with one T cell receptor beta chain. Its antigen is undetermined. The data were taken from a study of cytomegalovirus exposure and HLA in healthy donors. Findings and limits, study-wide: Reports indicated that the classifier achieved high specificity and sensitivity in diagnosing cytomegalovirus status. The study recorded over 150 TCR beta chains that were cytomegalovirus-associated.

Profiling relied on immunoSEQ multiplex PCR, and the TCRdb table lists in-frame clones only, not all of them. The table has 150,000 to 200,000 clones, 85% seen once. V was cut by 2 bases and J by 0 bases, with 17 bases left in between. There are 18 residues in the CDR3. CDR1 SGHNT and CDR2 YYREEE come from the germline V gene (reference sequence). The receptor was derived from a young man in good health and CMV-seropositive. The chain is built from TRBV5-4 and TRBJ2-2; perhaps TRBD1 as D (6 bases). The sequenced sample consisted of PBMCs. The CDR3 DNA sequence: TGTGCCAGCAGCTTCGGGCACCCGAGGACAGCGAACACCGGGGAGCTGTTTTTT. This codes for CASSFGHPRTANTGELFF.